Listed here is a single T cell receptor beta chain. This CDR3 contains 11 residues. Germline V lookup: CDR1 SGDLS, CDR2 YYNGEE. The V end was cut by 4 bases, the J end by 7 bases, with 6 bases between. The source of the sample is a study of blood T cell repertoires in COVID-19. On the study more broadly: T cells, B-cell-depleted T cells, or PBMCs provided the cDNA or gDNA that served as material.

TCRdb keeps only in-frame clones here, not all; method: immunoSEQ multiplex PCR. The top ten clones hold around 25% of a sample with about 120,000 clones, about 77% of them seen once. V is TRBV9 and J is TRBJ2-1; D gene unclear. Sequencing used peripheral blood. The TCR originated in a human donor in a cohort sampled during active COVID-19. This chain's CDR3 is CASSIYNEQFF. In DNA, the CDR3 is TGTGCCAGCAGCATTTATAATGAGCAGTTCTTC.